Sequencing of this TCR beta chain was carried out in a study of blood T cell repertoires in COVID-19 (dated by TCRdb to 2018 to 2021). In terms of the full investigation: Collaborator samples came from the United States, Italy and Spain and covered acute and convalescent phases of COVID-19. The material from the prospective study consisted of cDNA or gDNA derived from T cells, B-cell-depleted T cells, or PBMCs. Deeply sampled blood TCRbeta repertoires from subjects exposed to, actively infected with, or recovered from COVID-19 were included in the dataset. The repertoires were released in a freely available public database meant as a resource for research on the immune response to SARS-CoV-2. Samples were obtained from the ongoing ImmuneRACE study (first 160 participants) and from about 1,300 subjects provided by 6 global collaborators. The sample metadata nearly always contained a de-identified subject ID, COVID-19 status, age in years and sex. Where available, HLA class I and class II types were taken from metadata supplied by the sample provider and were not determined by assay-based typing. The paper's findings and limits, for the study overall: How much clinical and demographic metadata was included differed by source and by participant, and the metadata was provided uncurated.

Participants in the prospective study were enrolled through a virtual design, were aged about 18 to 89 years, and lived in 24 United States geographic areas. Cohort assignment in the prospective study relied on participant-reported clinical history from a screening survey and a study questionnaire. Mobile phlebotomists in the prospective study collected whole blood, serum and a nasopharyngeal or oropharyngeal swab from every participant. Over a roughly 2-month period, participants in the prospective study had the option of providing additional blood draws and questionnaires. Before DNA extraction, prospective study blood samples were shipped either frozen or at room temperature. TCRbeta CDR3 regions were amplified from genomic DNA by means of the immunoSEQ Assay, a bias-controlled multiplex PCR. As for how the authors treated the data: The number of nucleated cells in each sample was estimated from the amplification of reference gene primers within the assay. To quantify the absolute abundance of each unique TCRbeta CDR3 rearrangement, sequence reads were collapsed and filtered. For each sample, productive Simpson clonality was calculated as the square root of Simpson's diversity index across productive rearrangements. TCRdb provides this immuneACCESS table in a form limited to in-frame rearrangements. Some clones are lacking; in checked studies, under half of them reflect an unresolved V gene, and why the rest are absent is not known. The DNA gave D and trimming, while V, J and clone size come from that table. Here the sample has some 460,000 clones; nearly 90% occur a single time. The ten largest clones add up to over 1.5% of the sample.

Worth noting for this clone: This clone's antigen is unknown. Per-base qualities were not stored, and no clone one base away is much larger.

CDR1 and CDR2, per the germline V gene (reference sequence), are LGHDT and YNNKEL. The junction shows trimming of 5 bases on V and 4 bases on J, plus 5 bases between the germline ends. Measured from the cysteine to the phenylalanine, the CDR3 is 11 residues long. Only the CDR3 portion is preserved as DNA: 33 bases, with reading frame beginning at the first base. This receptor was taken from a woman aged 18-29 years with acute COVID-19. Rearrangement joined TRBV3-1 (or the pseudogene TRBV3-2) to TRBJ1-2, with the identity of the D gene unclear. Sequenced input: PBMCs or T cells enriched from blood (not recorded which). CDR3 sequence: CASSYSYGYTF. The DNA sequence is TGTGCCAGCAGCTACAGCTATGGCTACACCTTC.